This T cell receptor (beta chain) was captured by sequencing in a study of tumor T cells in aggressive B-cell lymphoma. This CDR3 has 16 amino acids. In germline, CDR1 is SGHKS, CDR2 YYEKEE (reference sequence). The germline V and J ends were trimmed by 0 bases and 4 bases, with 14 bases remaining between them. The count of this clone is one. Only in-frame clones appear in the TCRdb table, and some are missing; sequencing was by immunoSEQ multiplex PCR. The table lists around 10,000 clones, 92% of them singletons. The gene calls are TRBV5-5 and TRBJ1-5, with unresolved D. The receptor's source is an adult with diffuse large B cell lymphoma. The specimen was tumor tissue. Here the CDR3 reads CASSLGRVGKNQPQHF. The CDR3 DNA reads TGTGCCAGCAGCTTGGGGAGGGTAGGGAAAAATCAGCCCCAGCATTTT.